The clone carrying this TCR beta chain was seen a handful of times. Its specificity is unknown. Reverse transcription of all isolated RNA meant that expressed TCRB transcripts were sequenced. Using immunoSEQ multiplex PCR, the repertoire was profiled, and TCRdb retains in-frame clones only, with some absent. The table has 640,000 or so clones, around an eighth seen once; the top ten hold 0.02% to 0.025%. This sample was taken from a study of beta chain features in type 1 diabetes. Study information: The patient and healthy donor groups were comparable for age, gender and cell yields. The study, taken as a whole, reports: Patients and controls would share equally any PCR tilt toward shorter templates. For Type 1 diabetes patients, all four CD4+ subsets carried TCRB CDR3s that were moderately but significantly shorter.

Staining for CD45RO/CCR7/CD25/CD127/CD95/CD27 allowed sorting of CD4+ naive, central memory, regulatory and stem cell-like memory cells. This CDR3 is built from 15 residues. The V end was cut by 5 bases, the J end by 7 bases, with 15 bases between. Germline lookup yields CDR1 MGHDK and CDR2 SYGVNS. The TCR originated in a man aged 18 to 29 with type 1 diabetes. J is TRBJ1-6 and V is TRBV25-1; D perhaps matches TRBD1 (6 bases). Sequencing input: naive CD4+ T cells from blood. CDR3 amino acids: CASSTFDRPNSPLHF. The CDR3 region has the DNA TGTGCCAGCAGTACTTTTGACAGGCCCAATTCACCCCTCCACTTT.